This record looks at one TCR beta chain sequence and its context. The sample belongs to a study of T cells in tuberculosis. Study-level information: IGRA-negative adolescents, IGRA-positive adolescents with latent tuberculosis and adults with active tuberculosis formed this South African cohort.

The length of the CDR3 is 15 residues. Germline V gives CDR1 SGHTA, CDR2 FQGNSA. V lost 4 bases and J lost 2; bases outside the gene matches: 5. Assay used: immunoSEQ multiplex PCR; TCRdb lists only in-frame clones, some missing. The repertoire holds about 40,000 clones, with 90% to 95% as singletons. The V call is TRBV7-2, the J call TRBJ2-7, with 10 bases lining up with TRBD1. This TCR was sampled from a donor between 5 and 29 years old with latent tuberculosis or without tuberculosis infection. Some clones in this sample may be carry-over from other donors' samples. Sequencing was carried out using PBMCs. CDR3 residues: CASSSRGQGPYEQYF. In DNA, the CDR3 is TGTGCCAGCAGCTCAAGGGGACAGGGGCCCTACGAGCAGTACTTC.